This entry lists 14 T cell receptor beta chains sequenced from one sample in a study of T cell responses to AZD1222 COVID-19 vaccine. Method: immunoSEQ multiplex PCR; TCRdb's copy keeps in-frame clones and lacks some. Of about 100,000 clones in the sample, 80% to 90% were seen once. The specimen was peripheral blood, collected on day 0 of AZD1222 vaccination. Receptors were obtained from an adult in good health.

This clone was recorded once. The rearrangement links TRBV10-3 to TRBJ2-2; no clear D. From germline, CDR1 is ENHRY and CDR2 SYGVKD. CDR3 size: 12 residues. Between the trimmed V and J ends, which lost 7 bases and 6 bases, there was a span of 9 bases. CDR3 nucleotides: TGTGCCATCACCTCGGACGCCGGGGAGCTGTTTTTT. Residues: CAITSDAGELFF.

Only one count was recorded for this clone. The chain has TRBV5-4 and TRBJ1-5, with D possibly being TRBD1 (5 bases). This CDR3 has 14 amino acids. V was shortened by 4 bases and J by 0 bases, with 8 bases between the two germline ends. CDR1 is SGHNT, CDR2 YYREEE, per germline (reference sequence). CDR3 DNA: TGTGCCAGCAGCGACAGCTATAGCAATCAGCCCCAGCATTTT. It codes for CASSDSYSNQPQHF.

The chain combines TRBV27 with TRBJ1-2; a possible D gene is TRBD1 (6 bases). This CDR3 is built from 13 residues. Germline lookup yields CDR1 MNHEY and CDR2 SMNVEV (reference sequence). V was trimmed by 4 bases and J by 6 bases, leaving 12 bases between them. The CDR3 region has the DNA TGTGCCAGCAGTTCGGGGGGGCGAGATGGCTACACCTTC. Translated: CASSSGGRDGYTF.

The chain is built from TRBV28 and TRBJ1-2; 9 nucleotides line up with TRBD1. After removal of 6 bases from V and 3 bases from J, the junction contained 5 bases not matched to a gene. Germline V lookup: CDR1 MDHEN, CDR2 SYDVKM. The CDR3 spans 14 residues. CDR3 loop: CASRGTGIYYGYTF. In DNA, the CDR3 is TGTGCCAGCAGAGGGACAGGGATTTACTATGGCTACACCTTC.

There are a few counts of this clone. The chain has TRBV19 and TRBJ2-2; 9 positions match TRBD1. V trimming: 5 bases; J trimming: 6 bases; junction bases outside the gene matches: 7. The CDR3 contains 15 residues. Germline loops: CDR1 LNHDA, CDR2 SQIVND (reference sequence). CDR3: CASSGTGGSAGELFF. CDR3 nucleotide sequence: TGTGCCAGTAGTGGAACAGGGGGCTCGGCCGGGGAGCTGTTTTTT.

The chain couples TRBV6-5 to TRBJ2-1, with D uncertain. Deletions cut 6 bases from V and 9 bases from J, with 15 bases between. The CDR3 spans 13 residues. Per germline, CDR1 MNHEY and CDR2 SVGAGI. CDR3 sequence reads: CASRTRLYGEQFF. The CDR3 DNA reads as TGTGCCAGCAGGACGCGGCTCTACGGTGAGCAGTTCTTC.

This chain connects TRBV29-1 to TRBJ2-7, with no clear D. This CDR3 contains 13 residues. In germline, CDR1 is SQVTM, CDR2 ANQGSEA. The V gene lost 5 bases and the J gene lost 1 base, with 12 bases spanning the gap. CDR3 amino acids: CSVSTFASYEQYF. The CDR3 nucleotides are TGCAGCGTTTCTACTTTCGCGTCCTACGAGCAGTACTTC.

This clone was counted once. V usage is TRBV9 and J usage is TRBJ2-7; no reliable D call. Trimming cost V 4 bases and J 1 base, with 9 bases left between them. CDR1 and CDR2 (germline): SGDLS, YYNGEE. The CDR3 runs 13 residues. The CDR3 here is CASSRTPSYEQYF. The DNA of the CDR3 is TGTGCCAGCAGCCGCACACCGTCCTACGAGCAGTACTTC.

The V gene is TRBV18, the J gene TRBJ1-2; D gene unclear. CDR3 length: 13 amino acids. Germline V gene sequence: CDR1 KGHSH, CDR2 LQKENI. Trimming pared 5 bases from V and 3 bases from J, leaving 10 bases between. Here the CDR3 reads CASSEWAYYGYTF. Written as DNA, the CDR3 is TGTGCCAGCTCAGAGTGGGCATACTATGGCTACACCTTC.

This chain links TRBV19 with TRBJ1-2; 7 nucleotides align to TRBD1. The germline CDR1 and CDR2 sequences are LNHDA and SQIVND (reference sequence). CDR3 size: 15 residues. The junction had 15 bases not matched to a gene; V was cut back by 9 bases and J by 5 bases. The CDR3 nucleotides are TGTGCCAGCAATCCTCGGACAGGCCTTCCGTATGGCTACACCTTC. It specifies CASNPRTGLPYGYTF.

The J gene is TRBJ1-5, the V gene TRBV2; D is ambiguous. Trimming removed 4 bases at V and 4 bases at J, with 8 bases between. The CDR3 runs to 13 residues. Germline V CDR1 and CDR2: SNHLY, FYNNEI. In nucleotides, the CDR3 is TGTGCCAGCAGTGCTCAGTCTAATCAGCCCCAGCATTTT. This translates into CASSAQSNQPQHF.

The chain recombines TRBV12-3 or TRBV12-4 with TRBJ1-2; 7 bases line up with TRBD1. The CDR3 is 13 amino acids. Trimming cost V 6 bases and J 5 bases; bases outside gene matches: 6. The CDR3 DNA reads TGTGCCAGCAGCCCAACAGGGGAGTATGGCTACACCTTC. This sequence encodes CASSPTGEYGYTF.

CDR3 amino acids: CAIQVLGYGYTF. The CDR3, as DNA: TGTGCCATCCAGGTCCTGGGTTATGGCTACACCTTC. The rearrangement links TRBV2 to TRBJ1-2, with no clear D. Germline V CDR1 and CDR2: SNHLY, FYNNEI. The CDR3 totals 12 residues. The V gene lost 10 bases and the J gene lost 5 bases, with 14 bases spanning the gap. The full variable domain, its missing parts supplied by reference TRBV2 and TRBJ1-2, is EPEVTQTPSHQVTQMGQEVILRCVPISNHLYFYWYRQILGQKVEFLVSFYNNEISEKSEIFDDQFSVERPDGSNFTLKIRSTKLEDSAMYFCAIQVLGYGYTFGSGTRLTVV.

The rearrangement links TRBV6-5 to TRBJ1-2; 10 nucleotides align to TRBD1. This CDR3 contains 13 residues. Germline values: CDR1 MNHEY, CDR2 SVGAGI. V shed 5 bases and J 6 bases; nucleotides not matched to a gene: 3. The CDR3 loop reads CASSMTGGDGYTF. The CDR3 DNA reads as TGTGCCAGCAGTATGACAGGGGGCGATGGCTACACCTTC.